These 15 T cell receptor beta chains were all obtained from the same sample, sequenced in a study of blood T cell repertoires in COVID-19. Clones were read by immunoSEQ multiplex PCR, and TCRdb kept only the in-frame ones, dropping some. This table has some 130,000 clones, around three quarters appearing once. The specimen sequenced was peripheral blood. The receptors were sampled from a man at least 80 years old with acute or convalescent COVID-19.

This clone was seen just once. V and J are TRBV7-9 and TRBJ2-3, with TRBD1 matching 10 bases. J lost 1 base, V lost 5 bases, and 6 bases had no gene match. The V gene's germline CDR1 is SEHNR and CDR2 FQNEAQ (reference sequence). The CDR3 is made up of 16 amino acids. CDR3 loop: CASSVGTGAGTDTQYF. In DNA, the CDR3 is TGTGCCAGCAGCGTGGGGACAGGGGCTGGCACAGATACGCAGTATTTT.

This clone was found a few times. V gene TRBV5-1 combines with J gene TRBJ1-1; 7 bases match TRBD1. This CDR3 is built from 14 residues. V gave up 5 bases and J gave up 4 bases; unmatched junction bases: 8. The germline V gene has CDR1 SGHRS and CDR2 YFSETQ. This CDR3 is CASSPDRAGTEAFF. The CDR3 region has the DNA TGCGCCAGCAGTCCAGACAGGGCCGGCACTGAAGCTTTCTTT. Supplemented by reference TRBV5-1 and TRBJ1-1, the full variable domain reads KAGVTQTPRYLIKTRGQQVTLSCSPISGHRSVSWYQQTPGQGLQFLFEYFSETQRNKGNFPGRFSGRQFSNSRSEMNVSTLELGDSALYLCASSPDRAGTEAFFGQGTRLTVV.

This sequence joins TRBV3-1 (or the pseudogene TRBV3-2) and TRBJ1-3; D not certain. From germline, CDR1 is LGHDT and CDR2 YNNKEL (reference sequence). V was cut by 1 base and J by 1 base, with 8 bases left in between. The length of the CDR3 is 15 residues. CDR3 region: CASSQVRGSGNTIYF. CDR3 coding DNA: TGTGCCAGCAGCCAAGTTCGGGGTTCTGGAAACACCATATATTTT.

This chain joins TRBV5-4 and TRBJ2-7, with D possibly TRBD1 on 5 matching bases. Deletions cut 3 bases from V and 6 bases from J, with 13 bases between. This CDR3 contains 13 residues. The germline V gene encodes CDR1 SGHNT and CDR2 YYREEE (reference sequence). CDR3 in DNA: TGTGCCAGCAGCTCAGAACAGGCTCCCGAGCAGTACTTC. Its protein product is CASSSEQAPEQYF.

The CDR3 here is CASSSRTLGQDTQYF. The CDR3 DNA reads TGTGCCAGCAGCTCTCGGACTTTAGGCCAAGATACGCAGTATTTT. V is TRBV7-2 and J is TRBJ2-3; D is possibly TRBD2 (5 bases). The germline CDR1 and CDR2 sequences are SGHTA and FQGNSA. The CDR3 spans 15 residues. V lost 4 bases and J lost 5, with 16 bases in between.

J is TRBJ1-4 and V is TRBV7-9; D is perhaps TRBD1 (5 bases). With 5 bases removed from V and 8 bases from J, the gap between germline ends came to 15 bases. Germline V gives CDR1 SEHNR, CDR2 FQNEAQ (reference sequence). This CDR3 contains 14 residues. In nucleotides, the CDR3 is TGTGCCAGCAGCGCGACAGCTGGCGGCGAAAAACTGTTTTTT. This encodes CASSATAGGEKLFF.

The V and J genes are TRBV2 and TRBJ1-1, with D hard to call. Between the trimmed V and J ends, which lost 6 bases and 6 bases, there was a span of 20 bases. The germline V gene encodes CDR1 SNHLY and CDR2 FYNNEI. This CDR3 contains 15 residues. This CDR3 is CASRPSPPGSAEAFF. Here the CDR3 DNA reads TGTGCCAGCAGACCCTCACCCCCCGGGAGCGCTGAAGCTTTCTTT.

Points on this clone: Other DNA sequences in this specimen translate into the identical CDR3. The J gene is TRBJ2-7, the V gene TRBV5-1; D is perhaps TRBD1 (6 bases). The ends were cut back, 1 base at V and 0 bases at J, with 8 bases in the middle. The V gene's germline CDR1 is SGHRS and CDR2 YFSETQ. This CDR3 region has 14 residues. This chain's CDR3 is CASSLQGSSYEQYF. DNA for the CDR3: TGCGCCAGCAGCTTGCAGGGGAGCTCCTACGAGCAGTACTTC.

V usage is TRBV12-3 or TRBV12-4 and J usage is TRBJ1-4; D uncertain. Trimming removed 3 bases from V and 8 bases from J, with 7 bases in between. The CDR3 sequence is 12 residues long. The CDR3, as DNA: TGTGCCAGCAGTTTCCTGAGCGAAAAACTGTTTTTT. It codes for CASSFLSEKLFF.

The chain links TRBV19 to TRBJ2-2; perhaps TRBD2 as D (6 bases). Germline CDR1 is LNHDA and CDR2 is SQIVND (reference sequence). This CDR3 spans 15 amino acids. The V and J ends lost 6 bases and 1 base respectively, with 12 bases between them. The CDR3 sequence is CASSQEGQNTGELFF. CDR3 bases: TGTGCCAGTAGCCAGGAGGGGCAGAACACCGGGGAGCTGTTTTTT.

Only one count was recorded for this clone. The chain joins TRBV5-4 to TRBJ1-4; 7 nucleotides align to TRBD1. Trimming took 4 bases from V and 0 from J; bases not matched to a gene: 6. The CDR3 covers 16 residues. Looked up from germline, CDR1 is SGHNT and CDR2 is YYREEE (reference sequence). In nucleotides, the CDR3 is TGTGCCAGCAGCGGGGACAGTACTGCAACTAATGAAAAACTGTTTTTT. Translation: CASSGDSTATNEKLFF. Full variable domain (rest looked up from reference TRBV5-4 and TRBJ1-4): ETGVTQSPTHLIKTRGQQVTLRCSSQSGHNTVSWYQQALGQGPQFIFQYYREEENGRGNFPPRFSGLQFPNYSSELNVNALELDDSALYLCASSGDSTATNEKLFFGSGTQLSVL.

The chain links TRBV2 to TRBJ2-5; a weak D match, TRBD1 (6 bases). Trimming pared 6 bases from V and 5 bases from J, leaving 10 bases between. Germline V gene lookup returns CDR1 SNHLY and CDR2 FYNNEI. The CDR3 sequence is 12 residues long. This chain's CDR3 is CASSGQPETQYF. In DNA, the CDR3 is TGTGCCAGCAGCGGACAGCCGGAGACCCAGTACTTC.

V usage is TRBV15 and J usage is TRBJ1-4; D may be TRBD1 (6 bases). There are 16 residues in the CDR3. Trimming left V 0 bases short and J 3 bases short, with 11 bases between. Germline assignment: CDR1 LNHNV and CDR2 YYDKDF (reference sequence). This CDR3 is CATSRERTAPNEKLFF. The CDR3 DNA reads TGTGCCACCAGCAGAGAACGGACAGCCCCTAATGAAAAACTGTTTTTT. Drawing the rest from reference TRBV15 and TRBJ1-4, the complete variable domain is DAMVIQNPRYQVTQFGKPVTLSCSQTLNHNVMYWYQQKSSQAPKLLFHYYDKDFNNEADTPDNFQSRRPNTSFCFLDIRSPGLGDTAMYLCATSRERTAPNEKLFFGSGTQLSVL.

J is TRBJ1-6 and V is TRBV6-4; the D is unclear. Germline V gives CDR1 MRHNA, CDR2 SNTAGT. The germline V and J ends were trimmed by 3 bases and 4 bases, with 4 bases remaining between them. The CDR3 consists of 13 residues. The CDR3: CASSEQYNSPLHF. The CDR3 DNA is TGTGCCAGCAGTGAGCAGTATAATTCACCCCTCCACTTT.

This clone was detected only a few times. This chain's CDR3 is CASSVYSGNTIYF. The CDR3 coding sequence is TGTGCCAGCAGTGTTTACTCTGGAAACACCATATATTTT. This chain joins TRBV25-1 and TRBJ1-3; D ambiguous. The CDR3 extends over 13 amino acids. Germline CDR1 is MGHDK and CDR2 is SYGVNS. Trimming removed 4 bases at V and 0 bases at J, with 4 bases between.